The clone carrying this TCR beta chain was seen many times. What it binds is not known. Germline assignment: CDR1 SGHRS and CDR2 YFSETQ. Trimming removed 3 bases at V and 4 bases at J, with 2 bases between. The CDR3 has 11 residues. The record originates from a study of early T cells in non-severe SARS-CoV-2 infection. Across the study: RNA in bulk from unsorted whole blood was sequenced, and chains were unpaired.

The TCR library protocol was used to attach unique molecular identifiers. These identifiers were attached to individual cDNA molecules. TCRdb re-derived calls from the 5' RACE reads in MiXCR, one entry per CDR3 protein. The sample comprises 25,000 to 35,000 distinct CDR3 sequences, about 3.9% of which are singletons, and 7% to 10% rests with the top ten. Points from the study as a whole: There was a bias toward anti-spike CD8 responses in VDJdb matching, which missed private and CD4 specificities.

Material for sequencing was whole blood. The sequence derives from an adult who was a healthcare worker with PCR-confirmed SARS-CoV-2 infection or an uninfected control (not recorded which). The rearrangement uses TRBV5-1 and TRBJ2-1, with D unresolved. The CDR3 loop reads CASSWYNEQFF. In nucleotides, the CDR3 is TGCGCCAGCAGCTGGTACAATGAGCAGTTCTTC.